Below, 3 T cell receptor beta chains from the same sample are listed, as sequenced in a study of blood T cell repertoires in COVID-19. Sequenced by immunoSEQ multiplex PCR; TCRdb stores in-frame clones only, minus some. The sample holds tens of thousands of clones, about 74% seen once. Sequenced: peripheral blood. The receptors were gathered from a man between 65 and 85 years old with COVID-19, enrolled during active disease.

V gene TRBV6-2 or TRBV6-3 combines with J gene TRBJ2-7; TRBD2 matches at 7 bases. The junction had 4 bases not matched to a gene; V was cut back by 2 bases and J by 0 bases. CDR3 size: 15 residues. The V gene's germline CDR1 is MNHEY and CDR2 SVGEGT. The CDR3 DNA sequence: TGTGCCAGCAGTTACGAGGCTAGCGGCTCCTACGAGCAGTACTTC. Translation gives CASSYEASGSYEQYF.

This chain joins TRBV28 and TRBJ1-4; 11 bases map to TRBD1. This CDR3 spans 17 amino acids. V lost 6 bases and J lost 4; bases outside the gene matches: 10. Germline V gives CDR1 MDHEN, CDR2 SYDVKM. CDR3 amino acids: CASRAGTGGGFNEKLFF. The CDR3 coding sequence is TGTGCCAGCAGGGCCGGGACAGGGGGTGGATTTAATGAAAAACTGTTTTTT.

V usage is TRBV5-6 and J usage is TRBJ1-4; perhaps TRBD1 as D (6 bases). Germline V gene lookup returns CDR1 SGHDT and CDR2 YYEEEE. Trimming pared 3 bases from V and 5 bases from J, leaving 11 bases between. The CDR3 has 14 residues. The chain's CDR3 is CASSSRGYNEKLFF. In nucleotides, the CDR3 is TGTGCCAGCAGCTCCAGGGGTTACAATGAAAAACTGTTTTTT.